The 8 T cell receptor beta chains listed next were all sequenced from one sample in a study of cytotoxic CD8 clonotypes in ibrutinib-treated CLL. Clones were sequenced by immunoSEQ multiplex PCR, and TCRdb holds only the in-frame ones, with some missing. The data hold approximately 47,000 clones, with 60% to 70% observed a single time. Sample: PBMCs, taken after 24 months of ibrutinib treatment. The source is a human donor with chronic lymphocytic leukemia.

This clone appeared many times. This chain uses TRBV11-2 with TRBJ1-2; tentatively, D is TRBD1 (6 bases). CDR1 SGHAT and CDR2 FQNNGV come from the germline V gene. Deletions cut 2 bases from V and 6 bases from J, with 10 bases between. The CDR3 spans 13 residues. CDR3 sequence reads: CASSLIRGDGYTF. CDR3 nucleotide sequence: TGTGCCAGCAGCTTAATCAGGGGTGATGGCTACACCTTC.

The genes are TRBV10-1 and TRBJ2-7; D ambiguous. V was trimmed by 5 bases and J by 6 bases, leaving 14 bases between them. Germline loops: CDR1 WNHNN, CDR2 SYGVQD (reference sequence). This CDR3 comprises 13 residues. The CDR3 DNA reads as TGCGCCAGCAGTCCCTCCCGGAGCCCCGAGCAGTACTTC. It codes for CASSPSRSPEQYF.

The count of this clone is one. V gene TRBV5-1 combines with J gene TRBJ2-2; weak D call: TRBD1 (5 bases). Germline V gene sequence: CDR1 SGHRS, CDR2 YFSETQ. The CDR3 covers 15 residues. The V and J ends lost 0 bases and 5 bases respectively, with 11 bases between them. CDR3 region: CASSLEVGRTGELFF. CDR3 coding DNA: TGCGCCAGCAGCTTGGAGGTGGGGCGGACCGGGGAGCTGTTTTTT.

The chain couples TRBV18 to TRBJ2-2; D is unresolved. Germline lookup yields CDR1 KGHSH and CDR2 LQKENI. V shed 6 bases and J shed 2 bases, with 4 bases lying between them. There are 12 residues in the CDR3. In DNA, the CDR3 is TGTGCCAGCTCGGAAAACACCGGGGAGCTGTTTTTT. Its protein is CASSENTGELFF.

The genes are TRBV28 and TRBJ2-2, with TRBD1 matching 8 bases. Per germline, CDR1 MDHEN and CDR2 SYDVKM. The CDR3 has 16 residues. Unmatched junction bases numbered 5, after V lost 2 bases and J lost 3 bases. For the CDR3, the DNA is TGTGCCAGCAGTTTAGTGACAGGGGTTTACACCGGGGAGCTGTTTTTT. The encoded protein is CASSLVTGVYTGELFF.

This chain's CDR3 is CASSPRVSTEAFF. The CDR3 DNA follows: TGTGCCAGCAGCCCCAGGGTGAGCACTGAAGCTTTCTTT. The genes are TRBV7-9 and TRBJ1-1; TRBD1 might be the D (5 bases). The CDR3 has 13 amino acids. Trimming took 5 bases from V and 4 from J, leaving 11 bases between them. Germline V CDR1 and CDR2: SEHNR, FQNEAQ (reference sequence). Full variable domain (missing parts from reference TRBV7-9 and TRBJ1-1): DTGVSQNPRHKITKRGQNVTFRCDPISEHNRLYWYRQTLGQGPEFLTYFQNEAQLEKSRLLSDRFSAERPKGSFSTLEIQRTEQGDSAMYLCASSPRVSTEAFFGQGTRLTVV.

Only one count was recorded for this clone. The V and J genes are TRBV2 and TRBJ1-1; TRBD1 is a possible D gene (5 bases). Germline lookup yields CDR1 SNHLY and CDR2 FYNNEI. The CDR3 runs to 15 residues. V was cut by 6 bases and J by 0 bases, with 14 bases left in between. The CDR3 DNA sequence: TGTGCCAGCAGGAAATTGGGGGTTTTGAACACTGAAGCTTTCTTT. Translating it yields CASRKLGVLNTEAFF.

CDR3 residues: CASSSSRGNEKLFF. In nucleotides, the CDR3 is TGTGCCAGCAGCTCCTCCAGGGGGAATGAAAAACTGTTTTTT. This rearrangement joins TRBV7-3 to TRBJ1-4; 7 positions match TRBD1. V shed 4 bases and J 5 bases; nucleotides not matched to a gene: 4. This CDR3 has 14 residues. In germline, CDR1 is SGHTA, CDR2 FQGTGA.